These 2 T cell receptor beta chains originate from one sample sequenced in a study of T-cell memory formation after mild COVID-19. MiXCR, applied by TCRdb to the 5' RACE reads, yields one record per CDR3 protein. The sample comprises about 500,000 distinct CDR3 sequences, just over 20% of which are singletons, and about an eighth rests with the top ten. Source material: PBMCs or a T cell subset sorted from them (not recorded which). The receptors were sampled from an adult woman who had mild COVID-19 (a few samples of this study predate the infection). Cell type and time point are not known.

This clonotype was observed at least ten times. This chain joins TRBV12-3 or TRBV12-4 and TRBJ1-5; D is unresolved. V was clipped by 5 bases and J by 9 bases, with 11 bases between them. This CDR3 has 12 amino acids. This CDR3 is CASSPYFWPQHF. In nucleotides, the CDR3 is TGTGCCAGCAGTCCCTATTTCTGGCCCCAGCATTTT.

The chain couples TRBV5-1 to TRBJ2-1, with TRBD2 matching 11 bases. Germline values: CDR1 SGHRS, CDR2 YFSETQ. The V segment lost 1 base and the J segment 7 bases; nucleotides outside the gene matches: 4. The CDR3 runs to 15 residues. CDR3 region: CASSLLAGGINEQFF. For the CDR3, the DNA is TGCGCCAGCAGCTTGCTAGCGGGGGGCATAAATGAGCAGTTCTTC.